This T cell receptor (beta chain) was retrieved from a study of blood T cell repertoires in COVID-19 (dated by TCRdb to the early 2020s). Context from the whole study: Samples from collaborators originated in the United States, Italy and Spain and spanned both the acute and convalescent phases of COVID-19. The material from the prospective study consisted of cDNA or gDNA derived from T cells, B-cell-depleted T cells, or PBMCs. Subjects who had been exposed to COVID-19, were actively infected with it, or had recovered from it provided the deeply sampled blood TCRbeta repertoires that made up the dataset. The repertoires were made available in a free public database intended to serve as a resource for research on the immune response to SARS-CoV-2. The samples were drawn from the first 160 participants of the ongoing ImmuneRACE study and from 1,254 subjects provided by 6 global collaborators. Sample metadata almost always included a de-identified subject ID, COVID-19 status, age in years and sex. Where available, HLA class I and class II types were taken from metadata supplied by the sample provider and were not determined by assay-based typing.

Concerning this clone: Its antigen target is currently unknown. No much larger clone exists at a distance of one base, and base qualities are not known.

The immunoSEQ Assay, a bias-controlled multiplex PCR, was used to amplify TCRbeta CDR3 regions from genomic DNA. In the source study's methods: The number of nucleated cells in each sample was estimated from the amplification of reference gene primers within the assay. To quantify the absolute abundance of each unique TCRbeta CDR3 rearrangement, sequence reads were collapsed and filtered. For each sample, productive Simpson clonality was calculated as the square root of Simpson's diversity index across productive rearrangements. Sourced from immuneACCESS, this table was stored by TCRdb with only in-frame sequences that have V and J called. A share of the clones is absent; for the studies checked, an unresolved V gene accounts for under half, and the remainder has no known explanation. V, J and clone size reflect that table, while D and trimming were determined from the DNA. This sample lists approximately 150,000 clones; 70% to 85% were detected once. 7.2% of the sample comes from the top ten.

Each collaborating institution followed its own protocols to collect whole blood in K2EDTA tubes. For TCRbeta analysis, collaborators shipped samples as frozen whole blood, isolated PBMCs, or DNA extracted from either of those sample types. Trimming costs V 4 bases and J 8 bases, and their ends lie 17 bases apart. The CDR3, from cysteine to phenylalanine, totals 15 residues. Only CDR3 DNA is held: 45 bases, read in frame from base 1. CDR1 and CDR2 are read off the germline V gene as SGHDN and FVKESK. The research as a whole found: Clinical and demographic metadata were provided uncurated, with the amount varying by source and participant.

The origin of this receptor is a woman aged 45-65 years in a cohort sampled during active or convalescent COVID-19. Sequenced material: peripheral blood. The chain links TRBV14 with TRBJ1-4; TRBD1 could be the D gene, as 5 bases match. Here the CDR3 is given as CASSPRGGMGEKLFF. The DNA sequence is as follows: TGTGCCAGCAGCCCCCGCGGGGGGATGGGGGAAAAACTGTTTTTT.